The source of this T cell receptor beta chain is a study of response to subunit inactivated influenza vaccine. Points on this clonotype: The antigen is unknown.

V dropped 3 bases and J dropped 3 bases, with 12 bases sitting between them. CDR1 and CDR2 (germline): DFQATT, SNEGSKA (reference sequence). The CDR3 runs 14 residues. Study-level points and caveats: The study's authors posited that every seasonal influenza vaccination enlists few new T cells.

Each CDR3 protein gets one entry after TCRdb re-called the RT-PCR reads with MiXCR. This sample has about 480,000 distinct CDR3 sequences, with around 25% found just once. The material sequenced was CD4+ T cells sorted from PBMCs, taken roughly 5 days after vaccination. The V and J genes are TRBV20-1 and TRBJ2-1; D is uncertain. This TCR came from a man over 45 who received an inactivated influenza vaccine. The CDR3 spells CSASDPKHYNEQFF. The CDR3 nucleotides read TGCAGTGCTAGTGATCCGAAACACTACAATGAGCAGTTCTTC.